These 14 T cell receptor beta chains were sequenced from one sample in a study of T-cell memory formation after mild COVID-19 (dated by TCRdb to the early 2020s). The library was generated by 5' RACE. TCRdb records Illumina NovaSeq 6000 as the sequencer. The raw public reads went through TCRdb reprocessing: fastp at Q25, MiXCR clone calling, in-frame beta chains kept. Every CDR3 protein is listed once, alongside the most common genes and DNA of its rows. The sample table shows about 150,000 distinct CDR3 sequences, and roughly 13% are seen once. Approximately 3.4% of the sample lies in the top ten. Sequencing input: PBMCs or a T cell subset sorted from them (not recorded which). The origin of the receptors is a man between 18 and 35 years old who had mild COVID-19 (a few samples of this study predate the infection). The sample titles of this study are shuffled in the database, so cell type and time point are left out; the donor was told from shared clones.

The J gene is TRBJ1-1, the V gene TRBV20-1; a weak D match, TRBD1 (6 bases). The germline CDR1 and CDR2 sequences are DFQATT and SNEGSKA (reference sequence). The germline V and J ends were trimmed by 6 bases and 5 bases, with 16 bases remaining between them. CDR3 size: 13 residues. The DNA for the CDR3 is TGCAGTGCCGAAATACAGGGTGGGACTGAAGCTTTCTTT. Its translation: CSAEIQGGTEAFF.

V usage is TRBV5-1 and J usage is TRBJ1-2, with a tentative D call TRBD1 (5 bases). V was shortened by 3 bases and J by 2 bases, with 20 bases between the two germline ends. This CDR3 is 17 amino acids long. Germline values: CDR1 SGHRS, CDR2 YFSETQ. CDR3 sequence (DNA): TGCGCCAGCAGCTCAACAAACCTACACAGGCCAAACTATGGCTACACCTTC. The encoded protein is CASSSTNLHRPNYGYTF.

This clonotype was picked up many times. V is TRBV20-1 and J is TRBJ2-2; TRBD1 matches at 10 bases. The CDR3 spans 15 residues. Germline CDR1 reads DFQATT; CDR2 reads SNEGSKA (reference sequence). V lost 2 bases to trimming and J lost 5 bases; unmatched junction nucleotides: 5. CDR3 bases: TGCAGTGCTAGATCGGGACAGGGGTATACCGGGGAGCTGTTTTTT. Its translation: CSARSGQGYTGELFF.

The rearrangement links TRBV15 to TRBJ2-4, with D tentatively TRBD1 (6 bases). Germline V CDR1 and CDR2: LNHNV, YYDKDF (reference sequence). The germline V and J ends were trimmed by 1 base and 6 bases, with 13 bases remaining between them. The CDR3 is made up of 15 amino acids. CDR3 in amino acids: CATSRVGNRANIQYF. The CDR3 DNA reads as TGTGCCACCAGCAGAGTAGGTAACAGGGCAAACATTCAGTACTTC.

This chain's CDR3 is CATGRRTGGAFGYTF. DNA of the CDR3: TGTGCCACCGGGAGGCGGACAGGGGGCGCGTTTGGCTACACCTTC. V gene TRBV15 combines with J gene TRBJ1-2, with 11 bases fitting TRBD1. Trimming cost V 8 bases and J 7 bases; bases outside gene matches: 12. Looked up from germline, CDR1 is LNHNV and CDR2 is YYDKDF (reference sequence). The CDR3 sequence is 15 residues long.

This clonotype was observed a handful of times. This chain links TRBV7-4 with TRBJ1-5, with no clear D. The germline gives CDR1 SGHVT, CDR2 SQSDAQ. The CDR3 has 14 residues. The V end lost 4 bases, the J end lost 6 bases, and 13 bases lay between the germline ends. The CDR3 here is CASSSDKLSQPQHF. The DNA for the CDR3 is TGTGCCAGCAGCTCAGACAAACTCTCTCAGCCCCAGCATTTT.

The chain links TRBV7-6 to TRBJ2-3; 7 nucleotides agree with TRBD1. The length of the CDR3 is 16 residues. Germline V gene sequence: CDR1 SGHVS, CDR2 FNYEAQ. Unmatched junction bases numbered 5, after V lost 2 bases and J lost 0 bases. The CDR3: CASSLTPGQSTDTQYF. CDR3 bases: TGTGCCAGCAGCTTAACTCCGGGACAGAGCACAGATACGCAGTATTTT.

The chain links TRBV12-3 or TRBV12-4 to TRBJ1-1, with D unclear. V was pared by 6 bases and J by 5 bases, with 16 bases between. This CDR3 comprises 14 residues. The CDR3 sequence is CASSPVGSETEAFF. The CDR3 nucleotides are TGTGCCAGCAGCCCCGTCGGCAGCGAGACTGAAGCTTTCTTT.

The chain recombines TRBV18 with TRBJ2-2; D gene ambiguous. Germline CDR1 and CDR2: KGHSH and LQKENI. This CDR3 has 19 amino acids. The ends were cut back, 6 bases at V and 1 base at J, with 24 bases in the middle. The CDR3 bases are TGTGCCAGCTCTCCTGACTTCGGCGGACCCTACTGGAACACCGGGGAGCTGTTTTTT. It encodes CASSPDFGGPYWNTGELFF.

This clonotype was observed a few times. This chain links TRBV7-9 with TRBJ2-7, with 9 nucleotides matching TRBD1. The CDR3 covers 17 residues. CDR1 and CDR2 from the germline V gene are SEHNR and FQNEAQ (reference sequence). Trimming at V came to 5 bases and at J to 1 base, leaving 12 bases not matched to a gene. CDR3 amino acids: CASSPKPGTGLSYEQYF. The CDR3 DNA follows: TGTGCCAGCAGCCCCAAACCCGGGACAGGGCTTTCCTACGAGCAGTACTTC. The whole variable domain, remainder taken from reference TRBV7-9 and TRBJ2-7, is DTGVSQNPRHKITKRGQNVTFRCDPISEHNRLYWYRQTLGQGPEFLTYFQNEAQLEKSRLLSDRFSAERPKGSFSTLEIQRTEQGDSAMYLCASSPKPGTGLSYEQYFGPGTRLTVT.

This sequence joins TRBV19 and TRBJ2-1, with D possibly matching TRBD2 (7 bases). This CDR3 is built from 16 residues. Germline CDR1 reads LNHDA; CDR2 reads SQIVND (reference sequence). Trimming cost V 3 bases and J 6 bases, with 18 bases left between them. The CDR3 spells CASSIWDGGPFNEQFF. CDR3 bases: TGTGCCAGTAGTATTTGGGACGGGGGGCCTTTCAATGAGCAGTTCTTC.

There are a few counts of this clonotype. V usage is TRBV20-1 and J usage is TRBJ1-5; D is uncertain. CDR1 and CDR2 (germline): DFQATT, SNEGSKA (reference sequence). This CDR3 has 15 residues. Trimming removed 0 bases at V and 3 bases at J, with 12 bases between. The CDR3 DNA sequence: TGCAGTGCTAGAGATCCTCGCAGCTACAATCAGCCCCAGCATTTT. It codes for CSARDPRSYNQPQHF.

This clonotype was recorded a few times. This chain uses TRBV4-3 with TRBJ2-5; no reliable D call. The germline V gene encodes CDR1 LGHNA and CDR2 YSLEER. With 2 bases removed from V and 2 bases from J, the gap between germline ends came to 9 bases. The CDR3 extends over 14 amino acids. CDR3: CASSQRSLQETQYF. CDR3 coding DNA: TGCGCCAGCAGCCAAAGAAGCCTTCAAGAGACCCAGTACTTC.

The chain links TRBV30 to TRBJ1-6; 10 bases agree with TRBD1. Per the germline V gene, CDR1 is GTSNPN and CDR2 is SVGIG (reference sequence). The CDR3 is 14 amino acids. After removal of 3 bases from V and 6 bases from J, the junction contained 2 bases not matched to a gene. CDR3 sequence reads: CAWRGDRGNSPLHF. CDR3 bases: TGTGCCTGGAGGGGGGACAGGGGTAATTCACCCCTCCACTTT.